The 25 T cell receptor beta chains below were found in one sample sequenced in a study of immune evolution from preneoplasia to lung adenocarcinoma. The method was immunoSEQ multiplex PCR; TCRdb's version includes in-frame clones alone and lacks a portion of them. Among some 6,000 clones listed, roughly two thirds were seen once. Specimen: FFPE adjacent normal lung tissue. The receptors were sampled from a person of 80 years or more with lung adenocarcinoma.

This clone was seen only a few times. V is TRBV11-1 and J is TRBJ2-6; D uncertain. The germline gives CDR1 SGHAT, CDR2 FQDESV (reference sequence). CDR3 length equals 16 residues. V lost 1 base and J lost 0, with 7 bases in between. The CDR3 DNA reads TGTGCCAGCAGCTTAGTAGGCGGCTCTGGGGCCAACGTCCTGACTTTC. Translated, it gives CASSLVGGSGANVLTF.

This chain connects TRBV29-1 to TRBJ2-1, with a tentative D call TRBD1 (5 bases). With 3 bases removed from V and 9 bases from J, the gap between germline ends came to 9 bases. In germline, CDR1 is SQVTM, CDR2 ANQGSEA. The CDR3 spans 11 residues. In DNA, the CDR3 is TGCAGCGTTGACAGGGTGGGTGAGCAGTTCTTC. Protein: CSVDRVGEQFF.

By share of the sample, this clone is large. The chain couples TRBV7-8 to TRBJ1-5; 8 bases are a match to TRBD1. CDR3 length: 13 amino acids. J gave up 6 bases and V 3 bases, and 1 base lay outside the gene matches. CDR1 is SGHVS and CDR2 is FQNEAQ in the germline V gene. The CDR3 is CASSFDRGQPQHF. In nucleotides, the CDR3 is TGTGCCAGCAGCTTTGACAGGGGTCAGCCCCAGCATTTT.

CDR3: CASSTGTPGNTIYF. CDR3 DNA sequence: TGTGCCAGCAGTACCGGGACACCCGGAAACACCATATATTTT. The gene calls are TRBV28 and TRBJ1-3; D is possibly TRBD1 (6 bases). Germline values: CDR1 MDHEN, CDR2 SYDVKM. This CDR3 is built from 14 residues. Trimming took 5 bases from V and 4 from J, leaving 12 bases between them.

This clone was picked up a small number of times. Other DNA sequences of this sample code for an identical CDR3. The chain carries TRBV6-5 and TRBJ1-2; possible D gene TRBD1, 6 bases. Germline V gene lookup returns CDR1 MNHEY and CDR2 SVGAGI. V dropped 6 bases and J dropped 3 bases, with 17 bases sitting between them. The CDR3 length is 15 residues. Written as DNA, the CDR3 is TGTGCCAGCAGGACACCGAGGGGGATCGACTATGGCTACACCTTC. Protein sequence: CASRTPRGIDYGYTF.

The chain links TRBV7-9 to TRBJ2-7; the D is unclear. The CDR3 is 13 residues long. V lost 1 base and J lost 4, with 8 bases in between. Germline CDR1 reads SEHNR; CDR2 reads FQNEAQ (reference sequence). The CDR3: CASSLGVRYEQYF. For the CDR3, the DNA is TGTGCCAGCAGCTTAGGCGTGAGGTACGAGCAGTACTTC.

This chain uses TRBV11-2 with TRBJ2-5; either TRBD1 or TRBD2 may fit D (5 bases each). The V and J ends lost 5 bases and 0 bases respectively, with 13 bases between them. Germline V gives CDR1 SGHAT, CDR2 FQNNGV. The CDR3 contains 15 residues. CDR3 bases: TGTGCCAGCAGCCCCGGGACCAAGAACCAAGAGACCCAGTACTTC. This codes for CASSPGTKNQETQYF.

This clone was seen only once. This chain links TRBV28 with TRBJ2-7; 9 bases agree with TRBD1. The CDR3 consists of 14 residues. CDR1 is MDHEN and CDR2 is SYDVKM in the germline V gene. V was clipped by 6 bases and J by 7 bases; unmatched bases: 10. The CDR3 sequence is CASSSGTGPREQYF. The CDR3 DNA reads TGTGCCAGCAGCTCTGGGACAGGGCCGAGAGAGCAGTACTTC.

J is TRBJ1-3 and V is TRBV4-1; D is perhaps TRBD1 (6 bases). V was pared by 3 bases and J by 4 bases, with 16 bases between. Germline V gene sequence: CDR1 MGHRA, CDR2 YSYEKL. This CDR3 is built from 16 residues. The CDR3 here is CASSQADRPVGNTIYF. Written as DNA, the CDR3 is TGCGCCAGCAGCCAGGCCGACAGGCCGGTCGGAAACACCATATATTTT.

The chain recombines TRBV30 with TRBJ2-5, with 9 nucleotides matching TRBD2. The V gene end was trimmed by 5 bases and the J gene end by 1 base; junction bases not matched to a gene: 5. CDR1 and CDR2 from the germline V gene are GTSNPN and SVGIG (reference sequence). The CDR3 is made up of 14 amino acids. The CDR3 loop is CAWASGAAQETQYF. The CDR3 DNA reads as TGTGCCTGGGCTAGCGGGGCCGCCCAAGAGACCCAGTACTTC.

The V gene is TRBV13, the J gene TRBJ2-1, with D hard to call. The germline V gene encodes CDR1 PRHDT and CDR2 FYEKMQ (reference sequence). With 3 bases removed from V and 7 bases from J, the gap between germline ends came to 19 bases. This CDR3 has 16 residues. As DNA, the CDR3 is TGTGCCAGCAGCTTGGTTGGCTCCCCGCGAGGAAATGAGCAGTTCTTC. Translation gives CASSLVGSPRGNEQFF. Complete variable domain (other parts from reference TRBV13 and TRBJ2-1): AAGVIQSPRHLIKEKRETATLKCYPIPRHDTVYWYQQGPGQDPQFLISFYEKMQSDKGSIPDRFSAQQFSDYHSELNMSSLELGDSALYFCASSLVGSPRGNEQFFGPGTRLTVL.

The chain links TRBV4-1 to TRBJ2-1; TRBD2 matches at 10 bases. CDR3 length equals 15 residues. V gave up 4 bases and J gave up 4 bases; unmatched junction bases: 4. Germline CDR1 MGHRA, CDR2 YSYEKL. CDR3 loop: CASSLTSGTYNEQFF. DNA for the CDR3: TGCGCCAGCAGCCTAACTAGCGGGACTTACAATGAGCAGTTCTTC.

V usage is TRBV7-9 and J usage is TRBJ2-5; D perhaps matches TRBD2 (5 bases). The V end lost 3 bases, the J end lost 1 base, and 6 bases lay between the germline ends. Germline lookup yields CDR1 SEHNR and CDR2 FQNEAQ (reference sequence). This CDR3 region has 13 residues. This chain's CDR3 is CASSFGVQETQYF. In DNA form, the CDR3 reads TGTGCCAGCAGCTTCGGGGTCCAAGAGACCCAGTACTTC.

CDR3 DNA sequence: TGTGCCAGCAGCGCCCGACCAGGGACCGGGGAGCTGTTTTTT. Translation: CASSARPGTGELFF. The chain combines TRBV9 with TRBJ2-2; tentatively, D is TRBD1 (5 bases). Germline V gives CDR1 SGDLS, CDR2 YYNGEE. The ends were cut back, 3 bases at V and 5 bases at J, with 11 bases in the middle. There are 14 residues in the CDR3.

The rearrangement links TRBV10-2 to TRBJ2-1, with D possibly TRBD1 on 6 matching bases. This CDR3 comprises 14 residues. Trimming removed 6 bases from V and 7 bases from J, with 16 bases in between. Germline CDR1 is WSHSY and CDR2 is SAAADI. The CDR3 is CASSFQGPGNEQFF. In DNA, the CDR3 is TGCGCCAGCAGCTTCCAGGGGCCTGGTAATGAGCAGTTCTTC.

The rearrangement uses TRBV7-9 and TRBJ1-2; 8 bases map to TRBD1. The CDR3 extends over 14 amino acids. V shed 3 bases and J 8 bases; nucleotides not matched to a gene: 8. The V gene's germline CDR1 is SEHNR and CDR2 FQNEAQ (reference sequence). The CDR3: CASSLSDRGGGYTF. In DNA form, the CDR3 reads TGTGCCAGCAGCTTGAGCGACAGGGGCGGGGGCTACACCTTC. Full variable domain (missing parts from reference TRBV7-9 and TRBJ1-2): DTGVSQNPRHKITKRGQNVTFRCDPISEHNRLYWYRQTLGQGPEFLTYFQNEAQLEKSRLLSDRFSAERPKGSFSTLEIQRTEQGDSAMYLCASSLSDRGGGYTFGSGTRLTVV.

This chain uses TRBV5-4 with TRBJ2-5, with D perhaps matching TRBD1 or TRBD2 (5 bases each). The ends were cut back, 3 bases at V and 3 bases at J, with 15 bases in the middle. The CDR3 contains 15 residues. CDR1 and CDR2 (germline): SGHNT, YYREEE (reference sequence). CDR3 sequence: CASSSGEGSKETQYF. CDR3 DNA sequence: TGTGCCAGCAGCTCCGGTGAGGGGTCTAAAGAGACCCAGTACTTC. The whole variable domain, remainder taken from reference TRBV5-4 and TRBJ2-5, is ETGVTQSPTHLIKTRGQQVTLRCSSQSGHNTVSWYQQALGQGPQFIFQYYREEENGRGNFPPRFSGLQFPNYSSELNVNALELDDSALYLCASSSGEGSKETQYFGPGTRLLVL.

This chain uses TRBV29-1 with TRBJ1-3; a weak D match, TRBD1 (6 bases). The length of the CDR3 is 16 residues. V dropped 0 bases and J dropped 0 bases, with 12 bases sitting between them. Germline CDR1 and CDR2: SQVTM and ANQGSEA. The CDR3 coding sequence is TGCAGCGTTGAAGATGAGGCAGGGGCCTCTGGAAACACCATATATTTT. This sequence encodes CSVEDEAGASGNTIYF. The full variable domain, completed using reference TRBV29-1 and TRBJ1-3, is SAVISQKPSRDICQRGTSLTIQCQVDSQVTMMFWYRQQPGQSLTLIATANQGSEATYESGFVIDKFPISRPNLTFSTLTVSNMSPEDSSIYLCSVEDEAGASGNTIYFGEGSWLTVV.

CDR3 protein: CASGLVHTGELFF. The CDR3 bases are TGTGCTAGTGGTTTGGTTCACACCGGGGAGCTGTTTTTT. The V and J genes are TRBV12-5 and TRBJ2-2; D is unclear. V was shortened by 0 bases and J by 3 bases, with 2 bases between the two germline ends. This CDR3 has 13 amino acids. The germline CDR1 and CDR2 sequences are LGHNT and FRNRAP.

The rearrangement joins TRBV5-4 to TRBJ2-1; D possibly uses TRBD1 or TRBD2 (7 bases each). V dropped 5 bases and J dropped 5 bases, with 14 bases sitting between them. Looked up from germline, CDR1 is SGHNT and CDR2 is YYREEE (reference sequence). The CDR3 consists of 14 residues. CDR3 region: CASSQGGRDNEQFF. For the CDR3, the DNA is TGTGCCAGCAGTCAGGGGGGGCGGGACAATGAGCAGTTCTTC.

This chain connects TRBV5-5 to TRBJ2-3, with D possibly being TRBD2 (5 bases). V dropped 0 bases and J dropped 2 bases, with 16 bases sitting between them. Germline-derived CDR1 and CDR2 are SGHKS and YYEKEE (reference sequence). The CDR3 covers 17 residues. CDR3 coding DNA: TGTGCCAGCAGCTTGGCTACGGGGAGAGCTAACACAGATACGCAGTATTTT. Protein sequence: CASSLATGRANTDTQYF.

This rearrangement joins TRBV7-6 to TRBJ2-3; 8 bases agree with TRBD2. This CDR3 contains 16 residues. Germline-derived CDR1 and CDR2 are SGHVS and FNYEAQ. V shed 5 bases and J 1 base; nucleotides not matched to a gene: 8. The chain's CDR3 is CASSPRGGRRTDTQYF. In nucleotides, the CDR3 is TGTGCCAGCAGCCCCCGGGGGGGCCGCCGCACAGATACGCAGTATTTT.

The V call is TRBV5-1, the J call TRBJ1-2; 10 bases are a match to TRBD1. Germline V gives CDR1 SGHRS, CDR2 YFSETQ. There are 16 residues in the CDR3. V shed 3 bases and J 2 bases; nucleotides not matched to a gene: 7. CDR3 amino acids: CASSWGTGAVNYGYTF. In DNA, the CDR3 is TGCGCCAGCAGCTGGGGGACAGGGGCGGTCAACTATGGCTACACCTTC.

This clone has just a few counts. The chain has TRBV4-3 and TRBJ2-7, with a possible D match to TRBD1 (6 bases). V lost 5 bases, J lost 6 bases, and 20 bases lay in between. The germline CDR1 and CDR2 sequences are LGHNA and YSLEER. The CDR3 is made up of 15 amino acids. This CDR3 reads CASSIGTGKGGEQYF. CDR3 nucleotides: TGCGCCAGCAGCATCGGGACGGGTAAAGGGGGCGAGCAGTACTTC.

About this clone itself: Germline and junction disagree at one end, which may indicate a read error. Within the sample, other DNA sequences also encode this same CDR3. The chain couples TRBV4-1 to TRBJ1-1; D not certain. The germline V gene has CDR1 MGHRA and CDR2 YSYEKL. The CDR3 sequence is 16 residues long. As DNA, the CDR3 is TGCGCCAGCAGTCAAGGCCGGGTGGGTGTAGGGACTGAAGCTTTCTTT. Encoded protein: CASSQGRVGVGTEAFF.